The present TCR beta chain was sequenced within a study of human T cells and chemical hapten exposure. The wider study: Subjects had 2% DPC placed on roughly 2 cm by roughly 2 cm of upper inner arm skin for sensitization. General observations from the study: The number of TCRs above 1 in 1000 frequency did not change after DPC sensitization.

Trimming cost V 11 bases and J 5 bases; bases outside gene matches: 14. Germline CDR1 reads ENHRY; CDR2 reads SYGVKD. This CDR3 is 17 amino acids long. Unique molecular identifiers were linked by the library to individual cDNA molecules. In TCRdb, the RACE reads were re-called with MiXCR into one record per CDR3 protein. The profile shows 70,000 to 90,000 distinct CDR3 sequences, roughly 10% of them singletons. This clonotype was counted only a few times. Its matching antigen is unknown. Sample time point: patch test 3, about 24 weeks after DPC sensitization. Treatment specified: therapeutic diphenylcyclopropenone sensitization with weekly scalp DPC.

V is TRBV10-3 and J is TRBJ2-1, with 14 bases that match TRBD2. The starting material was whole blood, obtained in connection with sensitization to the hapten diphenylcyclopropenone (DPC). This receptor was taken from a woman between 45 and 65 years old with alopecia areata. Some clones in this sample may be carry-over from other donors' samples. CDR3 loop: CASLRGLAGGGHNEQFF. As DNA, the CDR3 is TGTGCCTCGCTACGCGGACTAGCGGGAGGAGGGCACAATGAGCAGTTCTTC.